Given below is one T cell receptor (beta chain) in context. There is no known antigen for this receptor. No qualities accompany the bases; no much larger clone lies one base away. The data belong to a study of blood T cell repertoires in COVID-19 (dated by TCRdb to about 2020). Turning to the overall study: The collaborator samples originated in the United States, Italy and Spain and spanned the acute and convalescent phases of COVID-19. The samples were drawn from two sources: the first 160 participants of the ongoing ImmuneRACE study, and 1,000 to 1,500 subjects contributed by 6 global collaborators. Where available, HLA class I and class II types were taken from metadata supplied by the sample provider and were not determined by assay-based typing. The sample metadata nearly always contained a de-identified subject ID, COVID-19 status, age in years and sex. The repertoires were released in a freely available public database meant as a resource for research on the immune response to SARS-CoV-2. The material from the prospective study consisted of cDNA or gDNA derived from T cells, B-cell-depleted T cells, or PBMCs. Deeply sampled blood TCRbeta repertoires from subjects exposed to, actively infected with, or recovered from COVID-19 were included in the dataset. Study-wide findings and limitations: Clinical and demographic metadata were provided uncurated, with the amount varying by source and participant.

The collaborating institutions used their own protocols to collect whole blood in K2EDTA tubes. For TCRbeta analysis, collaborators shipped samples in one of three forms: frozen whole blood, isolated PBMCs, or DNA extracted from either of those sample types. TCRbeta CDR3 regions were amplified from genomic DNA using the immunoSEQ Assay, a bias-controlled multiplex PCR. In the source study's methods: Nucleated cell counts per sample were estimated from amplification of reference gene primers within the assay. To quantify the absolute abundance of each unique TCRbeta CDR3 rearrangement, sequence reads were collapsed and filtered. For each sample, productive Simpson clonality was calculated as the square root of Simpson's diversity index over productive rearrangements. TCRdb carries this immuneACCESS record with in-frame sequences only. Its versions omit some clonotypes, under half of them owing to an unresolved V gene in the studies checked, with the rest unexplained. The DNA gave D and trimming, while V, J and clone size come from that table. The sample table holds roughly 26,000 clones, of which approximately 92% were seen once. The top ten clones comprise 2.5% to 3.5% of the sample.

CDR1 LNHNV and CDR2 YYDKDF were looked up in the germline V gene (reference sequence). The cysteine opens and the phenylalanine closes a CDR3 of 14 amino acids. Left in the record is the CDR3 DNA by itself, 42 bases read in frame from the first base. Here V drops 3 bases and J drops 7 bases, and the junction holds 2 bases not matched to any gene. The receptor comes from a human donor in a cohort sampled during active COVID-19. The sequencing input was peripheral blood. Recombination connected TRBV15 to TRBJ1-4, and 10 junction bases match TRBD1. The CDR3 has the sequence CATSRDRGGEKLFF. DNA sequence: TGTGCCACCAGCAGGGACAGGGGGGGTGAAAAACTGTTTTTT.